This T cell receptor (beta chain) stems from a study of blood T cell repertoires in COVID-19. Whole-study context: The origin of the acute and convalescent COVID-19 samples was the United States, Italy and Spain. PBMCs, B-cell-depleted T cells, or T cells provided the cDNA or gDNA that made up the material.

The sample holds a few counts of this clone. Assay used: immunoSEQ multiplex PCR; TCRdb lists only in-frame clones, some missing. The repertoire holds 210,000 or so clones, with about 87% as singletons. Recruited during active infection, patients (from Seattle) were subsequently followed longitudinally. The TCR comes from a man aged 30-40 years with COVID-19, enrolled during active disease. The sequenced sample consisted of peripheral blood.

The CDR3 loop is CASNRFNTEAFF. The CDR3 DNA sequence: TGTGCCAGCAACAGGTTTAACACTGAAGCTTTCTTT. The chain uses TRBV2 and TRBJ1-1; TRBD1 is a possible D gene (5 bases). This CDR3 is built from 12 residues. CDR1 is SNHLY and CDR2 is FYNNEI in the germline V gene. The V gene lost 7 bases and the J gene lost 2 bases, with 8 bases spanning the gap.